This TCR beta chain was obtained from a study of cytomegalovirus exposure and HLA in healthy donors. For the study at large: The Caucasian-associated ancestry cluster held 65% to 90% of roughly 370 genotyped donors.

In germline, CDR1 is MNHEY, CDR2 SMNVEV (reference sequence). This CDR3 contains 14 residues. The ends lost 1 base at V and 7 bases at J; junction bases unmatched: 5. Details on this clone: The antigen is unknown.

PCR amplification relied on 60 Vbeta primers (plus 13 Jbeta primers). The assay was immunoSEQ multiplex PCR, and TCRdb's table has in-frame clones only and misses some. The sample carries 150,000 to 200,000 clones, approximately 12% recorded once. Study results and caveats: Several of the most significant clusters were apparently associated with common viral pathogens in a later analysis.

The chain is built from TRBV27 and TRBJ2-5; 8 bases are a match to TRBD2. Sequencing was done on a sample of PBMCs. This clonotype was sampled from a man aged 50-59 years in good health and CMV-seropositive. The CDR3 region is CASSLFGGEGTQYF. The CDR3 DNA reads TGTGCCAGCAGTTTATTCGGGGGGGAGGGGACCCAGTACTTC.